This T cell receptor beta chain was sequenced for a study of OX40 agonist ivuxolimab in advanced cancers. At the level of the study: Earlier treatment with anti-PD-1, anti-PD-L1 or anti-CTLA-4 was permitted, and around 43% had received some. The study reported partial responses in three patients: one hepatocellular carcinoma, two cutaneous melanoma.

The study's findings and limits: Antigen targets of the expanded peripheral T cells went undetermined.

This clone was seen a single time. Its antigen remains unidentified. The CDR3 totals 14 residues. Assay: immunoSEQ multiplex PCR; the TCRdb copy retains only in-frame clones and omits some. The sample lists about 49,000 clones, roughly 85% occurring once. Sequencing used CD4+ or CD8+ T cells sorted from blood, obtained in a trial of the OX40 agonist ivuxolimab. The clonotype comes from an adult with an advanced solid tumor such as melanoma, head and neck, liver or kidney cancer. The chain recombines TRBV21-1 with TRBJ1-1; the table's D call of TRBD1 was not tested on the DNA. TRBV21-1 is a pseudogene segment. The CDR3 nucleotides are TGTGCCAGCAGCAAAGTATGGCCGAACACTGAAGCTTTCTTT. Translated: CASSKVWPNTEAFF.